Listed here are 32 T cell receptor beta chains from one sample, sequenced in a study of T cell responses to AZD1222 COVID-19 vaccine. This table comes from immunoSEQ multiplex PCR, and its TCRdb copy is limited to in-frame clones, with some not included. The sample yields 150,000 or so clones, around 90% seen once. Sequenced material: peripheral blood, taken 28 days after the second AZD1222 dose. The receptors were gathered from an adult who received the AZD1222 COVID-19 vaccine.

This chain joins TRBV19 and TRBJ2-7; perhaps TRBD1 as D (6 bases). Germline V CDR1 and CDR2: LNHDA, SQIVND (reference sequence). The length of the CDR3 is 14 residues. Trimming removed 4 bases from V and 2 bases from J, with 12 bases in between. This CDR3 is CASSNQDRTYEQYF. CDR3 nucleotides: TGTGCCAGTAGTAATCAGGACAGAACCTACGAGCAGTACTTC.

The chain couples TRBV6-1 to TRBJ2-7; 7 bases match TRBD2. CDR3 length: 14 amino acids. CDR1 is MNHNS and CDR2 is SASEGT in the germline V gene. The V and J ends lost 3 bases and 2 bases, in that order; junction bases with no gene match: 4. The DNA for the CDR3 is TGTGCCAGCAGTGAGGGGGGGAACCCCTACGAGCAGTACTTC. This encodes CASSEGGNPYEQYF.

The chain links TRBV6-5 to TRBJ2-7; 10 bases map to TRBD2. The CDR3 loop spans 13 amino acids. The V and J ends lost 6 bases and 2 bases, in that order; junction bases with no gene match: 1. Per the germline V gene, CDR1 is MNHEY and CDR2 is SVGAGI. CDR3 coding DNA: TGTGCCAGCAGGCTAGCGGGAGCCTACGAGCAGTACTTC. Protein sequence: CASRLAGAYEQYF.

The gene calls are TRBV7-9 and TRBJ2-1; tentative D call: TRBD2 (6 bases). The CDR3 has 16 residues. Trimming left V 5 bases short and J 0 bases short, with 14 bases between. CDR1 SEHNR and CDR2 FQNEAQ come from the germline V gene (reference sequence). CDR3: CASSPLGLSSYNEQFF. The CDR3 DNA sequence: TGTGCCAGCAGCCCGCTGGGACTTAGCTCCTACAATGAGCAGTTCTTC.

This clone was observed a few times. The gene calls are TRBV10-3 and TRBJ1-5; maybe TRBD1 (6 bases). The CDR3 is 15 amino acids. CDR1 and CDR2 (germline): ENHRY, SYGVKD. V was clipped by 0 bases and J by 7 bases, with 13 bases between them. In nucleotides, the CDR3 is TGTGCCATCAGTGAGTCGGGGGGCAGGGTCCAGCCCCAGCATTTT. It yields the protein CAISESGGRVQPQHF.

The chain joins TRBV20-1 to TRBJ1-6; possible D gene TRBD1, 6 bases. The germline V gene has CDR1 DFQATT and CDR2 SNEGSKA (reference sequence). This CDR3 region has 14 residues. V gave up 3 bases and J gave up 10 bases, with 16 bases separating them. CDR3 in amino acids: CSASRQGIGSPLHF. In DNA form, the CDR3 reads TGCAGTGCTAGTAGGCAGGGGATTGGATCACCCCTCCACTTT.

The genes are TRBV14 and TRBJ1-6; perhaps TRBD1 as D (6 bases). The V gene lost 0 bases and the J gene lost 8 bases, with 14 bases spanning the gap. Germline CDR1 reads SGHDN; CDR2 reads FVKESK. The CDR3 is 16 residues long. CDR3: CASSQEQGLFYSPLHF. The DNA for the CDR3 is TGTGCCAGCAGCCAAGAGCAGGGGCTGTTTTATTCACCCCTCCACTTT.

This chain joins TRBV11-1 and TRBJ1-4; 7 bases align to TRBD1. The V and J ends lost 4 bases and 6 bases, in that order; junction bases with no gene match: 5. Germline V lookup: CDR1 SGHAT, CDR2 FQDESV (reference sequence). CDR3 length: 14 amino acids. CDR3 sequence reads: CASSSGTVDEKLFF. The CDR3 nucleotides are TGTGCCAGCAGCTCCGGGACAGTCGATGAAAAACTGTTTTTT.

J is TRBJ1-1 and V is TRBV2; possibly TRBD1 for D (5 bases). The CDR3 runs to 15 residues. V lost 3 bases and J lost 1, with 12 bases in between. Germline CDR1 is SNHLY and CDR2 is FYNNEI. For the CDR3, the DNA is TGTGCCAGCAGTGAGTGGGGGGTCGGGAACACTGAAGCTTTCTTT. Amino acids: CASSEWGVGNTEAFF.

This clone was seen only once. The chain carries TRBV5-1 and TRBJ2-5; D is undetermined. Germline V gene data show CDR1 as SGHRS and CDR2 as YFSETQ. V was clipped by 0 bases and J by 1 base, with 7 bases between them. This CDR3 spans 14 amino acids. The CDR3 loop is CASSLGVVQETQYF. The CDR3 DNA follows: TGCGCCAGCAGCTTGGGGGTGGTCCAAGAGACCCAGTACTTC.

In the case of this clone: The same CDR3 is also encoded by other DNA sequences in this sample. The chain is built from TRBV19 and TRBJ1-5; possible D gene TRBD1, 5 bases. Deletions cut 3 bases from V and 1 base from J, with 7 bases between. This CDR3 contains 14 residues. Germline V gene lookup returns CDR1 LNHDA and CDR2 SQIVND (reference sequence). As DNA, the CDR3 is TGTGCCAGTAGTATCAGGGACAGCAATCAGCCCCAGCATTTT. Protein sequence: CASSIRDSNQPQHF.

V is TRBV7-2 and J is TRBJ1-1; possible D gene TRBD1, 6 bases. V lost 1 base to trimming and J lost 10 bases, with 13 bases between them. Germline V gene sequence: CDR1 SGHTA, CDR2 FQGNSA. The CDR3 spans 13 residues. The CDR3: CASSLVVAGVAFF. The CDR3 DNA sequence: TGTGCCAGCAGCTTAGTTGTCGCAGGGGTAGCTTTCTTT.

V is TRBV6-5 and J is TRBJ1-3; D remains unclear. CDR1 and CDR2 from the germline V gene are MNHEY and SVGAGI. The CDR3 extends over 15 amino acids. V was clipped by 3 bases and J by 0 bases, with 9 bases between them. This CDR3 reads CASSYGSNSGNTIYF. The CDR3 DNA follows: TGTGCCAGCAGTTATGGGTCCAACTCTGGAAACACCATATATTTT.

The chain combines TRBV5-1 with TRBJ1-2, with TRBD1 matching 10 bases. Germline V CDR1 and CDR2: SGHRS, YFSETQ. After removal of 0 bases from V and 0 bases from J, the junction contained 8 bases not matched to a gene. The CDR3 spans 18 residues. The CDR3 loop reads CASSLVTGGTPANYGYTF. The CDR3 DNA follows: TGCGCCAGCAGCTTGGTGACAGGGGGCACTCCAGCTAACTATGGCTACACCTTC.

This clone was recorded a few times. The chain links TRBV11-3 to TRBJ2-1, with D unresolved. Germline loops: CDR1 SGHNT, CDR2 YENEEA. Trimming took off 5 bases at V and 9 bases at J, with 17 bases between the two ends. The CDR3 covers 14 residues. The CDR3 reads CASSPPVALIEQFF. In DNA form, the CDR3 reads TGTGCCAGCAGCCCCCCCGTGGCATTGATTGAGCAGTTCTTC.

The chain links TRBV11-2 to TRBJ1-5; no clear D. The CDR3 is 12 residues long. V lost 3 bases, J lost 11 bases, and 11 bases lay in between. The V gene's germline CDR1 is SGHAT and CDR2 FQNNGV. The CDR3 loop is CASSFAPGAQHF. The CDR3, as DNA: TGTGCCAGCAGCTTCGCCCCCGGAGCCCAGCATTTT.

This sequence joins TRBV19 and TRBJ2-3; a possible D gene is TRBD1 (6 bases). The V end lost 1 base, the J end lost 6 bases, and 11 bases lay between the germline ends. CDR3 size: 14 residues. Germline V gene lookup returns CDR1 LNHDA and CDR2 SQIVND (reference sequence). This CDR3 reads CASSIGQAQDTQYF. For the CDR3, the DNA is TGTGCCAGTAGTATAGGACAGGCCCAGGATACGCAGTATTTT.

This chain connects TRBV4-1 to TRBJ1-1; D is unclear. Per germline, CDR1 MGHRA and CDR2 YSYEKL. The V end lost 0 bases, the J end lost 6 bases, and 23 bases lay between the germline ends. This CDR3 has 18 amino acids. As DNA, the CDR3 is TGCGCCAGCAGCCAAGATCTTCGGGTAAAAGCTTACGGCGCTGAAGCTTTCTTT. Translating gives CASSQDLRVKAYGAEAFF.

This chain connects TRBV14 to TRBJ1-2; D gene unclear. This CDR3 has 14 residues. The germline V gene encodes CDR1 SGHDN and CDR2 FVKESK. Trimming removed 0 bases at V and 5 bases at J, with 10 bases between. Here the CDR3 DNA reads TGTGCCAGCAGCCAAGATATAGAGACTTATGGCTACACCTTC. Encoded protein: CASSQDIETYGYTF.

Regarding this clone: The sample has other DNA sequences that encode this CDR3 too. This chain uses TRBV6-5 with TRBJ1-1, with 7 bases fitting TRBD1. V lost 5 bases to trimming and J lost 1 base; unmatched junction nucleotides: 1. CDR1 is MNHEY and CDR2 is SVGAGI in the germline V gene. This CDR3 has 13 residues. The CDR3 reads CASSRQGNTEAFF. CDR3 DNA: TGTGCCAGCAGTAGACAGGGGAACACTGAAGCTTTCTTT.

This clone was counted a single time. The V call is TRBV5-1, the J call TRBJ1-1; possibly TRBD1 for D (6 bases). Germline CDR1 and CDR2: SGHRS and YFSETQ. V was clipped by 1 base and J by 1 base, with 11 bases between them. The CDR3 totals 15 residues. CDR3 sequence: CASSLQGGKNTEAFF. CDR3 nucleotides: TGCGCCAGCAGCTTGCAAGGGGGGAAGAACACTGAAGCTTTCTTT.

The rearrangement joins TRBV7-2 to TRBJ1-2; 9 bases fit TRBD1. CDR3 size: 17 residues. Germline-derived CDR1 and CDR2 are SGHTA and FQGNSA. J gave up 3 bases and V 5 bases, and 13 bases lay outside the gene matches. CDR3 nucleotide sequence: TGTGCCAGCAGCCTAAGGGGGTGGGGACAGGGCGACTATGGCTACACCTTC. Residues: CASSLRGWGQGDYGYTF.

The V gene is TRBV5-1, the J gene TRBJ2-1; TRBD2 matches 9 bases. Germline V lookup: CDR1 SGHRS, CDR2 YFSETQ. Trimming took 0 bases from V and 4 from J; bases not matched to a gene: 8. CDR3 length: 17 amino acids. The CDR3 is CASSLGLAANTYNEQFF. The CDR3 nucleotides read TGCGCCAGCAGCTTGGGACTAGCGGCAAATACTTACAATGAGCAGTTCTTC.

This chain connects TRBV3-1 (or the pseudogene TRBV3-2) to TRBJ1-5; no clear D gene. The germline gives CDR1 LGHDT, CDR2 YNNKEL (reference sequence). Between the trimmed V and J ends, which lost 3 bases and 2 bases, there was a span of 5 bases. The CDR3 contains 13 residues. CDR3 sequence reads: CASSQTRNQPQHF. In DNA, the CDR3 is TGTGCCAGCAGCCAGACCCGCAATCAGCCCCAGCATTTT.

The chain recombines TRBV18 with TRBJ2-7; 8 nucleotides match TRBD2. The CDR3 contains 15 residues. In germline, CDR1 is KGHSH, CDR2 LQKENI. V lost 6 bases to trimming and J lost 2 bases; unmatched junction nucleotides: 9. DNA for the CDR3: TGTGCCAGCTCCCTCGGCGGGGGGCGCACCTACGAGCAGTACTTC. This codes for CASSLGGGRTYEQYF.

The chain recombines TRBV4-1 with TRBJ2-1; D ambiguous. The CDR3 runs 15 residues. Trimming took off 6 bases at V and 3 bases at J, with 15 bases between the two ends. CDR1 is MGHRA and CDR2 is YSYEKL in the germline V gene. CDR3 loop: CASRGAGRNYNEQFF. CDR3 DNA: TGCGCCAGCAGGGGCGCCGGGCGGAACTACAATGAGCAGTTCTTC.

The J gene is TRBJ2-1, the V gene TRBV30, with D possibly being TRBD1 (5 bases). The CDR3 contains 14 residues. The V and J ends lost 0 bases and 7 bases respectively, with 13 bases between them. Germline CDR1 GTSNPN, CDR2 SVGIG (reference sequence). Here the CDR3 reads CAWSVRAWGNEQFF. CDR3 DNA: TGTGCCTGGAGTGTCAGGGCATGGGGTAATGAGCAGTTCTTC.

The chain uses TRBV4-1 and TRBJ1-2; TRBD1 is a possible D gene (6 bases). Germline CDR1 reads MGHRA; CDR2 reads YSYEKL. The CDR3 sequence is 14 residues long. V shed 0 bases and J shed 8 bases, with 13 bases lying between them. The CDR3 spells CASSQERGGHGYTF. Written as DNA, the CDR3 is TGCGCCAGCAGCCAAGAACGCGGGGGGCACGGCTACACCTTC.

The chain employs TRBV23-1 and TRBJ1-2; D is undetermined. TRBV23-1 is an ORF; its function is uncertain. The CDR3 is 14 residues long. V dropped 4 bases and J dropped 0 bases, with 9 bases sitting between them. In DNA, the CDR3 is TGCGCCAGCAGTCCGAGGCCTACTAACTATGGCTACACCTTC. Its translation is CASSPRPTNYGYTF.

CDR3 DNA: TGCGCCAGCAGCTTGGGACAGAACACCGGGGAGCTGTTTTTT. Protein product: CASSLGQNTGELFF. This chain joins TRBV5-1 and TRBJ2-2; D unclear. This CDR3 comprises 14 residues. Trimming removed 0 bases at V and 1 base at J, with 4 bases between. Germline V gives CDR1 SGHRS, CDR2 YFSETQ.

This chain joins TRBV5-1 and TRBJ2-3; TRBD2 agrees at 7 bases. Germline trimming cut 0 bases from V and 1 base from J; bases unmatched to any gene: 14. CDR3 length equals 19 residues. Germline CDR1 SGHRS, CDR2 YFSETQ. The CDR3 reads CASSLAGRLGLIGTDTQYF. Written as DNA, the CDR3 is TGCGCCAGCAGCTTGGCCGGGAGGCTAGGCCTTATCGGCACAGATACGCAGTATTTT.

J is TRBJ2-7 and V is TRBV9; D possibly corresponds to TRBD2 (6 bases). Germline lookup yields CDR1 SGDLS and CDR2 YYNGEE. V was cut by 0 bases and J by 2 bases, with 6 bases left in between. This CDR3 has 13 amino acids. In DNA, the CDR3 is TGTGCCAGCAGCGTAGGCGGGACCTACGAGCAGTACTTC. It encodes CASSVGGTYEQYF.